This T cell receptor (beta chain) was recorded in a study of breast tumors, draining lymph nodes, adjacent tissues (dated by TCRdb to 2016 to 2018). For the wider study: The study compared TCR beta repertoires across tumor, adjacent nontumor tissue and axillary lymph nodes from breast cancer patients. The study was designed to assess the relationships and possible T-cell exchange between tumor, surrounding tissue and draining lymph node repertoires in human breast cancer. Summary of the overall study and its limitations: The study presented the conclusion that tumor T cells originate in lymph nodes as consistent with a hypothesis, not as something directly demonstrated. Tumor T-cell repertoires showed less diversity than lymph node repertoires and more diversity than nontumor tissue repertoires, and tumor T-cell repertoires showed preferential V and J gene usage. The similarity between tumor and nontumor tissue repertoires was significantly greater in luminal-like breast cancer than in basal-like breast cancer. A scenario in which most tumor T cells derive from the lymph node and then expand within tumor tissue was judged to be consistent with the data.

Sequencing took place on an Illumina HiSeq 2000. TCR beta chain libraries were generated through multiplex PCR amplification. The amplified TCR beta chain products were analyzed by high-throughput sequencing. TCRdb itself trimmed the public reads at Q25 with fastp, ran MiXCR and retained productive beta chains. Entries that share a CDR3 protein sequence are merged under the most common genes and DNA. For this sample there are some 120,000 distinct CDR3 sequences; 15% to 20% appear just once. The ten largest account for about 3.5% of the sample. The sample holds many counts of this clonotype. What this receptor recognizes is not known. Base qualities are not provided; no much larger clone lies one nucleotide away. V is reduced by 2 bases and J by 4 bases, leaving a spacing of 13 bases between them. The germline V gene (reference sequence) gives CDR1 as SGHKS and CDR2 as YYEKEE. The CDR3 runs 16 residues from the cysteine to the phenylalanine. Only the CDR3 DNA is retained, 48 bases long and in frame from the first base.

Lymph node samples were obtained from the axillary draining lymph nodes of breast cancer patients. The sequence derives from a female donor with breast cancer. Some clones in this sample may be carry-over from other donors' samples. What was sequenced was axillary lymph node tissue. The chain employs TRBV5-5 and TRBJ1-6; D gene: possibly TRBD1, on 5 matching bases. In nucleotide form, the sequence is TGTGCCAGCAGCTTAGTTGTAGGGGTATATAATTCACCCCTCCACTTT. It translates to CASSLVVGVYNSPLHF.